This T cell receptor beta chain was sequenced in a study of human T cells and chemical hapten exposure. In the authors' workflow: Per sample, the median was 95,638 TCRs, with values from about 24,000 to 680,000. TCRdb itself ran the RACE reads through MiXCR, one entry per CDR3 protein. The V and J calls follow TCRdb's processing rather than the paper's. The data show roughly 100,000 distinct CDR3 sequences, with around 9% seen just once and 2.9% held by the top ten. There are many counts of this clonotype. V lost 2 bases and J lost 10, with 11 bases in between. The CDR3 spans 11 residues. Germline lookup yields CDR1 DFQATT and CDR2 SNEGSKA (reference sequence). The time point was: healthy volunteer bleed at 2 weeks. The total RNA was obtained from whole blood that was not fractionated.

The specimen was whole blood. This chain joins TRBV20-1 and TRBJ2-5; tentative D call: TRBD1 (6 bases). The source of this sequence is a female donor in good health. Some clones in this sample may be carry-over from other donors' samples. The chain's CDR3 is CSARPRGDQYF. CDR3 nucleotide sequence: TGCAGTGCTAGACCCAGGGGTGACCAGTACTTC.